Below, 27 T cell receptor beta chains from the same sample are listed, as sequenced in a study of response to subunit inactivated influenza vaccine. TCRdb re-derived calls from the RT-PCR reads in MiXCR, one entry per CDR3 protein. The table lists a few hundred thousand distinct CDR3 sequences, about 14% of them singletons. Specimen: PBMCs from blood, collected approximately 12 days after vaccination. The receptors derive from a man aged 50 to 60 who received an inactivated influenza vaccine.

This clonotype was seen a handful of times. The V gene is TRBV29-1, the J gene TRBJ1-5; D might be TRBD1 (6 bases). This CDR3 region has 12 residues. The germline V gene has CDR1 SQVTM and CDR2 ANQGSEA. Trimming pared 7 bases from V and 6 bases from J, leaving 13 bases between. CDR3 region: CSGAPGVQPQHF. As DNA, the CDR3 is TGCAGCGGGGCGCCAGGGGTTCAGCCCCAGCATTTT.

J is TRBJ1-5 and V is TRBV20-1; D is unclear. V lost 0 bases and J lost 6, with 12 bases in between. This CDR3 spans 14 amino acids. Germline lookup yields CDR1 DFQATT and CDR2 SNEGSKA (reference sequence). The CDR3 spells CSARDGRLGQPQHF. In DNA, the CDR3 is TGCAGTGCTAGAGACGGTCGGTTGGGTCAGCCCCAGCATTTT.

The chain joins TRBV4-1 to TRBJ2-2, with TRBD1 matching over 8 bases. There are 16 residues in the CDR3. Germline V lookup: CDR1 MGHRA, CDR2 YSYEKL. V lost 5 bases and J lost 0; bases outside the gene matches: 5. The CDR3 spells CASSGMTGANTGELFF. CDR3 sequence (DNA): TGCGCCAGCAGCGGGATGACAGGGGCGAACACCGGGGAGCTGTTTTTT.

This clonotype came up many times. The chain combines TRBV7-9 with TRBJ2-1; no firm D call. V lost 1 base and J 4 bases, leaving 11 bases between the germline ends. There are 15 residues in the CDR3. The germline V gene has CDR1 SEHNR and CDR2 FQNEAQ (reference sequence). The chain's CDR3 is CASSLEHYAYNEQFF. The CDR3 DNA sequence: TGTGCCAGCAGCTTAGAACATTACGCTTACAATGAGCAGTTCTTC.

This rearrangement joins TRBV4-2 to TRBJ2-3, with 9 nucleotides matching TRBD2. This CDR3 is 17 amino acids long. Germline assignment: CDR1 LGHNA and CDR2 YNFKEQ. Trimming took 0 bases from V and 6 from J; bases not matched to a gene: 10. The CDR3 region has the DNA TGTGCCAGCAGCCAAGAAGGGACATGGACTAGCGACGATACGCAGTATTTT. The encoded protein is CASSQEGTWTSDDTQYF.

As for this clonotype: At one boundary the junction diverges from the germline segment, which might be a read error. The rearrangement uses TRBV5-1 and TRBJ2-5; 8 nucleotides match TRBD1. The CDR3 extends over 14 amino acids. CDR1 SGHRS and CDR2 YFSETQ come from the germline V gene. For the CDR3, the DNA is TGCGACAGCAGCTTGGAGCAGGGGGCTGAGACCCAGTACTTC. Protein sequence: CDSSLEQGAETQYF.

The DNA for the CDR3 is TGTGCCAGCACGCGACAGCTGACCCGCACAGATACGCAGTATTTT. Its protein is CASTRQLTRTDTQYF. The V call is TRBV7-8, the J call TRBJ2-3, with a tentative D call TRBD1 (5 bases). The CDR3 length is 15 residues. Trimming stripped 7 bases from V and 1 base from J, with 15 bases between. Germline CDR1 and CDR2: SGHVS and FQNEAQ.

This clonotype was recorded at least ten times. The chain is built from TRBV2 and TRBJ2-3, with 12 bases fitting TRBD2. The CDR3 consists of 14 residues. V dropped 6 bases and J dropped 3; count of bases not matched to a gene: 1. The germline V gene encodes CDR1 SNHLY and CDR2 FYNNEI. The CDR3 reads CASRTSGGTDTQYF. The CDR3 coding sequence is TGTGCCAGCAGAACTAGCGGGGGGACAGATACGCAGTATTTT.

On this clonotype itself: The germline gene is not matched at one end of the junction; a read error may be the cause. J is TRBJ2-7 and V is TRBV28; D is possibly TRBD1 (6 bases). Germline assignment: CDR1 MDHEN and CDR2 SYDVKM. The CDR3 is 12 amino acids. The CDR3 region is CASSTQGSRAHF. The CDR3 DNA reads as TGTGCCAGCAGTACACAGGGTTCCCGTGCTCATTTC.

This clonotype was detected only a few times. The rearrangement uses TRBV4-3 and TRBJ1-4; tentative D call: TRBD1 (5 bases). Trimming left V 0 bases short and J 5 bases short, with 13 bases between. Looked up from germline, CDR1 is LGHNA and CDR2 is YSLEER. There are 16 residues in the CDR3. In DNA, the CDR3 is TGCGCCAGCAGCCAAGATAAGGGACGCCGGAATGAAAAACTGTTTTTT. Protein sequence: CASSQDKGRRNEKLFF.

J is TRBJ2-1 and V is TRBV10-3; TRBD1 matches at 7 bases. CDR1 and CDR2 (germline): ENHRY, SYGVKD. Unmatched junction bases numbered 8, after V lost 4 bases and J lost 5 bases. The CDR3 consists of 15 residues. CDR3 in amino acids: CAISGSRQGDNEQFF. The CDR3 nucleotides are TGTGCCATCAGTGGGTCAAGACAGGGAGACAATGAGCAGTTCTTC.

The genes are TRBV20-1 and TRBJ1-2; the match to TRBD1 covers 11 bases. Germline-derived CDR1 and CDR2 are DFQATT and SNEGSKA (reference sequence). The CDR3 is 12 residues long. In DNA, the CDR3 is TGCAGGCCGGGACAGGGGGATTCTGGCTACACCTTC. This codes for CRPGQGDSGYTF.

The table lists this clonotype with a few counts. V is TRBV20-1 and J is TRBJ2-5; TRBD2 matches at 7 bases. The CDR3 sequence is 16 residues long. In germline, CDR1 is DFQATT, CDR2 SNEGSKA (reference sequence). J was trimmed by 1 base and V by 0 bases; bases with no gene match: 8. Here the CDR3 DNA reads TGCAGTGCTAGAGATATGGCGGGAGTTTTCCAAGAGACCCAGTACTTC. It yields the protein CSARDMAGVFQETQYF.

This clonotype came up a few times. The gene calls are TRBV5-6 and TRBJ1-5; D unclear. CDR3 length equals 15 residues. CDR1 and CDR2 from the germline V gene are SGHDT and YYEEEE. The ends were cut back, 4 bases at V and 0 bases at J, with 11 bases in the middle. The CDR3 DNA reads TGTGCCAGCAGCCGCGGACCGAATAGCAATCAGCCCCAGCATTTT. Its translation is CASSRGPNSNQPQHF.

The chain links TRBV9 to TRBJ2-5, with a possible D match to TRBD2 (6 bases). Trimming shortened V by 4 bases and J by 0 bases, and 16 bases separated the two germline ends. This CDR3 is built from 16 residues. Germline V lookup: CDR1 SGDLS, CDR2 YYNGEE. As DNA, the CDR3 is TGTGCCAGCAGCCCCCGTGGGGCGGGGAACCAAGAGACCCAGTACTTC. Translation: CASSPRGAGNQETQYF.

This chain uses TRBV9 with TRBJ2-1, with D hard to call. The CDR3 is 13 amino acids. The germline V gene has CDR1 SGDLS and CDR2 YYNGEE. V was clipped by 5 bases and J by 7 bases, with 13 bases between them. DNA for the CDR3: TGTGCCAGCAGTTTGTTAGGGCAAAATGAGCAGTTCTTC. Its protein is CASSLLGQNEQFF. Full variable domain (rest looked up from reference TRBV9 and TRBJ2-1): DSGVTQTPKHLITATGQRVTLRCSPRSGDLSVYWYQQSLDQGLQFLIQYYNGEERAKGNILERFSAQQFPDLHSELNLSSLELGDSALYFCASSLLGQNEQFFGPGTRLTVL.

This clonotype was detected a few times. The CDR3 coding sequence is TGTGCCAGCTCACCCCCGACAGGGGGAGGAGAAAAACTGTTTTTT. It codes for CASSPPTGGGEKLFF. The V call is TRBV18, the J call TRBJ1-4, with 9 bases aligning to TRBD1. This CDR3 is built from 15 residues. Germline V gene sequence: CDR1 KGHSH, CDR2 LQKENI. The V segment lost 3 bases and the J segment 8 bases; nucleotides outside the gene matches: 7.

The CDR3 DNA follows: TGTGCCAGCAGCCCGCGAAGGGCCCGGGAGACCCAGTACTTC. Translated: CASSPRRARETQYF. The chain joins TRBV7-9 to TRBJ2-5, with D unresolved. The CDR3 totals 14 residues. Trimming shortened V by 5 bases and J by 5 bases, and 15 bases separated the two germline ends. CDR1 is SEHNR, CDR2 FQNEAQ, per germline (reference sequence). The whole variable domain, remainder taken from reference TRBV7-9 and TRBJ2-5, is DTGVSQNPRHKITKRGQNVTFRCDPISEHNRLYWYRQTLGQGPEFLTYFQNEAQLEKSRLLSDRFSAERPKGSFSTLEIQRTEQGDSAMYLCASSPRRARETQYFGPGTRLLVL.

In this sample, this clonotype turned up a few times. The chain uses TRBV20-1 and TRBJ2-1; 12 bases match TRBD1. V dropped 5 bases and J dropped 5; count of bases not matched to a gene: 4. CDR1 and CDR2 (germline): DFQATT, SNEGSKA (reference sequence). The CDR3 runs to 14 residues. CDR3 loop: CSAHRDRGHNEQFF. The CDR3 DNA reads TGCAGTGCTCACCGGGACAGGGGGCACAATGAGCAGTTCTTC.

This clonotype was recorded a few times. The genes are TRBV7-9 and TRBJ2-1; D ambiguous. Germline CDR1 reads SEHNR; CDR2 reads FQNEAQ (reference sequence). This CDR3 is built from 12 residues. The V end lost 5 bases, the J end lost 7 bases, and 9 bases lay between the germline ends. Here the CDR3 DNA reads TGTGCCAGCAGCCCGAGAGCTAATGAGCAGTTCTTC. It is translated as CASSPRANEQFF.

This clonotype showed up many times. The chain joins TRBV30 to TRBJ2-1, with 10 bases matching TRBD2. The CDR3 spans 15 residues. Germline assignment: CDR1 GTSNPN and CDR2 SVGIG (reference sequence). The V and J ends lost 6 bases and 12 bases, in that order; junction bases with no gene match: 17. CDR3 DNA: TGTGCCTGCGACGGCCCCGGACTAGCGGTCGGGGGGCAGTTCTTC. Translation: CACDGPGLAVGGQFF.

The rearrangement links TRBV7-3 to TRBJ2-2, with 10 bases fitting TRBD1. The trim removed 5 bases at V and 7 bases at J, leaving 10 bases unmatched. This CDR3 spans 16 amino acids. Germline V CDR1 and CDR2: SGHTA, FQGTGA. The DNA of the CDR3 is TGTGCCAGCAGCCAATCTCCGGGACAGGGGAACGGGGAGCTGTTTTTT. Translating gives CASSQSPGQGNGELFF.

The chain links TRBV7-2 to TRBJ1-5; the D gene is possibly TRBD1 (5 bases). The CDR3 sequence is 12 residues long. Germline-derived CDR1 and CDR2 are SGHTA and FQGNSA. Trimming took 4 bases from V and 8 from J, leaving 9 bases between them. The CDR3 sequence is CASSWAGKPQHF. In nucleotides, the CDR3 is TGTGCCAGCAGCTGGGCAGGGAAGCCCCAGCATTTT.

Written as DNA, the CDR3 is TGCGCCAGCAGCTCCCAATTTCTTGCAGGGGGGGATACTGAAGCTTTCTTT. Translation gives CASSSQFLAGGDTEAFF. The chain uses TRBV5-1 and TRBJ1-1, with 7 bases fitting TRBD1. This CDR3 has 17 amino acids. The V gene's germline CDR1 is SGHRS and CDR2 YFSETQ. Trimming at V came to 3 bases and at J to 5 bases, leaving 16 bases not matched to a gene.

This clonotype was seen a handful of times. This chain links TRBV12-3 or TRBV12-4 with TRBJ1-1; tentative D call: TRBD1 (6 bases). The CDR3 runs 12 residues. V dropped 3 bases and J dropped 8 bases, with 10 bases sitting between them. The CDR3 loop reads CASSFTGREAFF. The CDR3 bases are TGTGCCAGCAGTTTCACAGGGAGGGAAGCTTTCTTT.

The chain has TRBV27 and TRBJ2-2; D could derive from TRBD1 or TRBD2 (6 bases each). The CDR3 extends over 14 amino acids. The V end lost 3 bases, the J end lost 7 bases, and 12 bases lay between the germline ends. Germline lookup yields CDR1 MNHEY and CDR2 SMNVEV (reference sequence). CDR3 in amino acids: CASSFGGGGGELFF. The CDR3 DNA follows: TGTGCCAGCAGTTTTGGAGGGGGAGGCGGGGAGCTGTTTTTT.

This clonotype was found a few times. The V and J genes are TRBV6-5 and TRBJ2-3; D is possibly TRBD2 (6 bases). The CDR3 extends over 16 amino acids. The germline V gene has CDR1 MNHEY and CDR2 SVGAGI. The V end was cut by 0 bases, the J end by 2 bases, with 12 bases between. The CDR3 region has the DNA TGTGCCAGCAGTTACTCGGGCGGAGGGAACACAGATACGCAGTATTTT. It codes for CASSYSGGGNTDTQYF.